The sample holds a few counts of the clone carrying this T cell receptor (beta chain). It was with a sample-barcoded 5' primer and a J-beta primer mix that a second PCR of roughly 7 to 12 cycles was run. Tagging of each cDNA molecule was performed by a template-switch adaptor with 12 random nucleotides. Any given sample supplied a minimum of 3 million CDR3-containing paired-end reads. TCRdb ran MiXCR on the 5' RACE reads and lists one entry per CDR3 protein. The data show 850,000 to 1,000,000 distinct CDR3 sequences, about 51% seen once. This specimen comes from a study of blood T cells in healthy people across ages. Every participating donor contributed roughly 11 milliliters of peripheral blood through a draw. CDR1 SGHAT and CDR2 FQNNGV come from the germline V gene. V gave up 5 bases and J gave up 7 bases; unmatched junction bases: 11. The CDR3 spans 16 residues.

The receptor was derived from a woman in her fifties or sixties in good health. This rearrangement joins TRBV11-2 to TRBJ2-1; TRBD2 agrees at 10 bases. Input material: blood. The CDR3 DNA follows: TGTGCCAGCAGCGCCTTAGCGGGAGGCGGGGGGAATGAGCAGTTCTTC. Its protein is CASSALAGGGGNEQFF.